Shown below are 12 T cell receptor beta chains from a single sample sequenced in a study of glioma-infiltrating T cells (dated by TCRdb to the mid-2010s). The sequencer was an Illumina MiSeq. TCR alpha and beta CDR3 regions were amplified with the iRepertoire nested amplicon-rescue multiplex PCR (arm-PCR) platform from RNA. TCRdb cleaned the public reads at Q25 with fastp, built clones with MiXCR and kept in-frame beta chains. Records with the same CDR3 protein are collapsed into one entry carrying the most frequent genes and DNA. The sample yields approximately 90,000 distinct CDR3 sequences; about 25% were counted once. The ten largest clones add up to more than 6.5% of the sample. Sequenced input: glioma tissue, nonneoplastic brain tissue, or PBMCs (not recorded which). Receptors were obtained from a human donor with low-grade glioma or glioblastoma, undergoing nonglioma brain surgery, or in good health (not recorded which).

This clonotype was recorded many times. The J gene is TRBJ1-2, the V gene TRBV20-1; 8 bases agree with TRBD1. The CDR3 consists of 13 residues. Germline values: CDR1 DFQATT, CDR2 SNEGSKA (reference sequence). With 5 bases clipped from V and 6 bases from J, the junction kept 8 bases outside the gene matches. CDR3 sequence (DNA): TGCAGTGCTCACACAGGGGGGAATCATGGCTACACCTTC. Protein product: CSAHTGGNHGYTF.

This clonotype was seen a few times. The rearrangement uses TRBV3-1 and TRBJ2-5; D is unresolved. This CDR3 has 13 residues. Trimming pared 1 base from V and 0 bases from J, leaving 3 bases between. The germline V gene has CDR1 LGHDT and CDR2 YNNKEL (reference sequence). CDR3 loop: CASSQVYQETQYF. The CDR3 coding sequence is TGTGCCAGCAGCCAAGTGTACCAAGAGACCCAGTACTTC.

The rearrangement joins TRBV4-2 to TRBJ1-3; 7 positions agree with TRBD1. The CDR3 is 14 amino acids. Germline assignment: CDR1 LGHNA and CDR2 YNFKEQ. The ends lost 4 bases at V and 4 bases at J; junction bases unmatched: 4. This CDR3 is CASSLQGKGNTIYF. Written as DNA, the CDR3 is TGTGCCAGCAGCCTACAGGGGAAAGGAAACACCATATATTTT.

The table lists this clonotype with many counts. This chain links TRBV20-1 with TRBJ1-2, with a tentative D call TRBD1 (5 bases). The CDR3 is 13 residues long. V was cut by 4 bases and J by 4 bases, with 13 bases left in between. The V gene's germline CDR1 is DFQATT and CDR2 SNEGSKA (reference sequence). CDR3 nucleotide sequence: TGCAGTGCTACCGATGGGGCCCCCTATGGCTACACCTTC. Amino acids: CSATDGAPYGYTF.

This clonotype was counted many times. The chain uses TRBV4-1 and TRBJ1-6; D remains unclear. Deletions cut 0 bases from V and 10 bases from J, with 16 bases between. In germline, CDR1 is MGHRA, CDR2 YSYEKL. This CDR3 is built from 16 residues. The CDR3 sequence: CASSQDPNVGRSPLHF. The CDR3 nucleotides read TGCGCCAGCAGCCAAGATCCCAACGTCGGGAGATCACCCCTCCACTTT.

The rearrangement uses TRBV5-1 and TRBJ2-7; D is unresolved. CDR3 size: 14 residues. V was cut by 3 bases and J by 7 bases, with 17 bases left in between. From germline, CDR1 is SGHRS and CDR2 YFSETQ. The CDR3 loop is CASSSGPPLDEQYF. In DNA form, the CDR3 reads TGCGCCAGCAGCTCCGGGCCTCCCCTCGATGAGCAGTACTTC.

This clonotype was seen at least ten times. The junction and the germline gene differ at one end; a read error may be behind it. The chain carries TRBV27 and TRBJ1-3; D unresolved. Germline CDR1 and CDR2: MNHEY and SMNVEV (reference sequence). This CDR3 is built from 9 residues. Written as DNA, the CDR3 is TGTGCCAGCAGGACGGTCCATTGTTTT. Translation gives CASRTVHCF.

To note about this clonotype: The junction differs from germline at one of its ends, possibly a read error. The chain employs TRBV12-3 or TRBV12-4 and TRBJ2-7; TRBD1 matches 7 bases. This CDR3 spans 14 amino acids. The chain's CDR3 is CASSLGRGSYEQCF. The DNA for the CDR3 is TGTGCCAGCAGTTTAGGCAGGGGGTCATACGAGCAGTGCTTC.

This clonotype was seen ten or more times. The chain has TRBV20-1 and TRBJ1-1, with 7 bases matching TRBD1. The CDR3 sequence is 14 residues long. V lost 6 bases to trimming and J lost 10 bases; unmatched junction nucleotides: 17. The germline CDR1 and CDR2 sequences are DFQATT and SNEGSKA (reference sequence). In nucleotides, the CDR3 is TGCAGTGCAGGTCATCGCGGACAGGTGCCGCCAGCTTTCTTT. Translation gives CSAGHRGQVPPAFF.

V and J are TRBV5-1 and TRBJ2-7; possible D gene TRBD2, 5 bases. V gave up 2 bases and J gave up 3 bases, with 9 bases separating them. Germline values: CDR1 SGHRS, CDR2 YFSETQ. CDR3 size: 13 residues. The CDR3 DNA is TGCGCCAGCAGCTTTGAGGGAAGCTACGAGCAGTACTTC. Translated, it gives CASSFEGSYEQYF.

To note about this clonotype: This may come from a read error, since a much larger clone is one base off. The chain has TRBV3-1 and TRBJ1-5; weak D call: TRBD1 (5 bases). Trimming shortened V by 7 bases and J by 7 bases, and 23 bases separated the two germline ends. Germline V gives CDR1 LGHDT, CDR2 YNNKEL (reference sequence). The CDR3 contains 16 residues. Written as DNA, the CDR3 is TGTGCCAGCATCCCTTCCGGGACCCCCCGGGGACAGCCCCAGCATTTT. Translated: CASIPSGTPRGQPQHF.

This clonotype was recorded at least ten times. The rearrangement joins TRBV6-6 to TRBJ2-3; TRBD1 or TRBD2 may be the D gene (5 bases each). Germline CDR1 is MNHNY and CDR2 is SVGAGI (reference sequence). This CDR3 contains 15 residues. Trimming removed 2 bases from V and 4 bases from J, with 13 bases in between. The CDR3, as DNA: TGTGCCAGCAGTTACCTGGGACCGAGGGCAGATACGCAGTATTTT. This encodes CASSYLGPRADTQYF.